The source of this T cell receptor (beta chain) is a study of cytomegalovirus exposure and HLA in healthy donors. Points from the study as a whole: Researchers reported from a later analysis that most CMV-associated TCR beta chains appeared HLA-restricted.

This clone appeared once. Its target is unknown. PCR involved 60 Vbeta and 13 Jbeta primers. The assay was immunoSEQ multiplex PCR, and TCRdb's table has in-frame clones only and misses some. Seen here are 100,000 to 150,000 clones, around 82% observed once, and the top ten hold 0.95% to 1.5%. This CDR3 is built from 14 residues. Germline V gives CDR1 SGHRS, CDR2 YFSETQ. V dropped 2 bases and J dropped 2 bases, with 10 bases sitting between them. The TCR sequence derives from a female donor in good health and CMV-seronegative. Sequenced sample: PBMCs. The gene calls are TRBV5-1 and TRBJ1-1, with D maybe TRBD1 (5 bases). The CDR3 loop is CASSLTGSNTEAFF. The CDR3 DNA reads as TGCGCCAGCAGCTTAACAGGCTCTAACACTGAAGCTTTCTTT. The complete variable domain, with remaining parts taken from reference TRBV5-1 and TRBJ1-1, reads KAGVTQTPRYLIKTRGQQVTLSCSPISGHRSVSWYQQTPGQGLQFLFEYFSETQRNKGNFPGRFSGRQFSNSRSEMNVSTLELGDSALYLCASSLTGSNTEAFFGQGTRLTVV.